Listed below are T cell receptor beta chains from one sample, sequenced in a study of T cells in Graves' hyperthyroidism and ophthalmopathy. MiXCR was run by TCRdb on the multiplex PCR reads, yielding one entry per CDR3 protein. The table shows hundreds of thousands of distinct CDR3 sequences, with 11% to 15% occurring only once. The sequenced material came from blood. The receptors derive from a woman aged 35 to 49 with Graves' hyperthyroidism. Each CDR3 is given with its conserved first and last residue. Each record gives: J gene, clone size, D gene, V gene, CDR3 DNA, CDR3 protein. A D gene is named only where the DNA matches it firmly. Part of the rows lack a size; the others show once, few, many or a class for expanded clones.

>TRBJ2-7|many|NA|TRBV27
TGTGCCAGCAGAAGCGGTCGTTCCTACGAGCAGTACTTC
CASRSGRSYEQYF
>TRBJ2-1|NA|NA|TRBV6-2/TRBV6-3
TGTGCCAGCAGTTACTCGATCTCCGACCCCTCCTACAATGAGCAGTTCTTC
CASSYSISDPSYNEQFF
>TRBJ1-2|NA|TRBD1|TRBV5-1
TGCGCCAGCAGCGTTGGACAGGGGGCGGAGGGCTACACCTTC
CASSVGQGAEGYTF
>TRBJ2-3|NA|TRBD1|TRBV6-1
TGTGCCAGCGGGCCAGGGACAGGGGCAGATACGCAGTATTTT
CASGPGTGADTQYF
>TRBJ2-5|few|NA|TRBV19
TGTGCCAGTAGTATGAGGGGACGAGGTCGGGAGACCCAGTACTTC
CASSMRGRGRETQYF
>TRBJ2-7|many|TRBD2|TRBV12-3/TRBV12-4
TGTGCCAGCAGTGTTAGCGGGAGGGAGGAGCAGTACTTC
CASSVSGREEQYF
>TRBJ2-7|many|NA|TRBV7-9
TGTGCCAGCAGCTTGTTTGACAGCGTTGTCTCCTACGAGCAGTACTTC
CASSLFDSVVSYEQYF
>TRBJ1-6|NA|NA|TRBV28
TGTGCCAGCACCCCTCGAGGGGCCACTGGGTCACCCCTCCACTTT
CASTPRGATGSPLHF
>TRBJ2-1|NA|TRBD2|TRBV20-1
TGCAGTGCTAGAGATTCTCTACTAGCGGGAGTTGGCGAGCAGTTCTTC
CSARDSLLAGVGEQFF
>TRBJ2-5|few|NA|TRBV20-1
TGCAGTGCTAGAGATCGAGATCCGTTAGAGACCCAGTACTTC
CSARDRDPLETQYF
>TRBJ1-3|many|NA|TRBV27
TGTGCCAGCAGTTTATCGGGCAGTAGCTCTGGAAACACCATATATTTT
CASSLSGSSSGNTIYF
>TRBJ2-1|many|NA|TRBV5-6
TGTGCCAGCAGCCACCCGCCGTCCTACAATGAGCAGTTCTTC
CASSHPPSYNEQFF
>TRBJ2-7|many|TRBD2|TRBV5-1
TGCGCCAGCAGCTCCCTAGCGGATTCCTACGAGCAGTACTTC
CASSSLADSYEQYF
>TRBJ2-3|many|NA|TRBV18
TGTGCCAGCTCAACCAGGCTAACTAGCACAGATACGCAGTATTTT
CASSTRLTSTDTQYF
>TRBJ1-1|many|NA|TRBV12-3/TRBV12-4
TGTGCCAGCAGTTTATCGGTTTGGAGCGAGAACACTGAAGCTTTCTTT
CASSLSVWSENTEAFF
>TRBJ1-2|many|TRBD1|TRBV5-5
TGTGCCAGCAGGTTCCCTGGGACAGGGAACTATGGCTACACCTTC
CASRFPGTGNYGYTF
>TRBJ1-1|few|TRBD1|TRBV9
TGTGCCAGCAGCCCTACTACAGGGGTTGTAACTGAAGCTTTCTTT
CASSPTTGVVTEAFF
>TRBJ2-2|NA|TRBD2|TRBV24-1
TGTGCCACCAGTTTAGCGGGAGTAGGCACCGGGGAGCTGTTTTTT
CATSLAGVGTGELFF
>TRBJ2-1|many|NA|TRBV12-3/TRBV12-4
TGTGCCAGCAGTTTTAGGCTAATCAGGGAGCAGTTCTTC
CASSFRLIREQFF
>TRBJ2-3|NA|NA|TRBV7-3
TGTGCCAGCAGCTCCAAGGGGAGGATCACAGATACGCAGTATTTT
CASSSKGRITDTQYF
>TRBJ2-4|many|NA|TRBV28
TGTGCCAGCAGTTATGGAGCGGCCAAAAACATTCAGTACTTC
CASSYGAAKNIQYF
>TRBJ2-1|few|TRBD2|TRBV5-1
TGCGCCAGCAGCTTGCCGACTAGCGGATACAATGAGCAGTTCTTC
CASSLPTSGYNEQFF
>TRBJ2-7|many|NA|TRBV7-6
TGTGCCAGCAGCTCCTCTGGGCAGGGGCCCTACGAGCAGTACTTC
CASSSSGQGPYEQYF
>TRBJ2-6|many|NA|TRBV2
TGTGCCAGCAGTGACCGGTCGTCTGGGGCCAACGTCCTGACTTTC
CASSDRSSGANVLTF
>TRBJ2-7|NA|NA|TRBV20-1
TGCAGTGCTAGAGTCGGCGGGCTATACGAGCAGTACTTC
CSARVGGLYEQYF
>TRBJ2-2|NA|NA|TRBV12-3/TRBV12-4
TGTGCCAGCAGCAACATAGCCGGGGAGCTGTTTTTT
CASSNIAGELFF
>TRBJ2-1|NA|TRBD2|TRBV2
TGTGCCAGCAGTGAGTTCGCGACTAGCGGCAGCTCCTACAATGAGCAGTTCTTC
CASSEFATSGSSYNEQFF
>TRBJ2-2|many|TRBD1|TRBV6-2/TRBV6-3
TGTGCCAGCAGAAGTGGAGGACAGGGGACCGGGGAGCTGTTTTTT
CASRSGGQGTGELFF
>TRBJ2-1|NA|TRBD1|TRBV11-2
TGTGCCGGCAGCTTAGGAATGTTGGACAGGGGGTCCTGGCTGTGGCAGTTCTTC
CAGSLGMLDRGSWLWQFF
>TRBJ1-1|many|NA|TRBV20-1
TGCAGTGCAAATAAACAGGGCATGAACACTGAAGCTTTCTTT
CSANKQGMNTEAFF
>TRBJ2-5|few|TRBD1|TRBV6-5
TGTGCCAGCAGTTACACAGTATACCTGGGACAGGGAGAATTATGGCAAGAGACCCAGTACTTC
CASSYTVYLGQGELWQETQYF
>TRBJ2-1|once|TRBD1|TRBV9
TGTGCCAGCAGCGTAGCTGGGACAGGGGGCGACAATGAGCAGTTCTTC
CASSVAGTGGDNEQFF
>TRBJ2-7|few|TRBD2|TRBV5-1
TGCGCCAGCAGCTGGGGGGGGAGTTCGACCTACGAGCAGTACTTC
CASSWGGSSTYEQYF
>TRBJ2-7|many|TRBD1|TRBV5-1
TGCGCCAGCAGCTCTAACAGGGGAAACTACGAGCAGTACTTC
CASSSNRGNYEQYF
>TRBJ2-3|few|TRBD1|TRBV4-1
TGCGCCAGCGGACAGGGTTTAACAGATACGCAGTATTTT
CASGQGLTDTQYF
>TRBJ2-3|many|NA|TRBV20-1
TGCAGTGCCCAGAGACCACCAGATACGCAGTATTTT
CSAQRPPDTQYF
>TRBJ2-2|NA|NA|TRBV5-1
TGCGCCAGCAGCACCGGTCAGGGTTCGAGCACCGGGGAGCTGTTTTTT
CASSTGQGSSTGELFF
>TRBJ2-7|NA|NA|TRBV5-5
TGTGCCAGCAGCACCCGACTAATCGGCTCCTACGAGCAGTACTTC
CASSTRLIGSYEQYF
>TRBJ2-1|many|TRBD2|TRBV2
TGTGCCAGCAACTCCCGGGAGGGCCTCTACAATGAGCAGTTCTTC
CASNSREGLYNEQFF
>TRBJ2-2|few|TRBD1|TRBV27
TGTGCCAGCAGTCCACAGGGGGCGAGATACACCGGGGAGCTGTTTTTT
CASSPQGARYTGELFF
>TRBJ1-3|NA|NA|TRBV28
TGTGGTACAGGCCGAGTCTCGGGAAACACCATATATTTT
CGTGRVSGNTIYF